The 31 T cell receptor beta chains in this list originate from one sample, sequenced in a study of T cell changes during pregnancy in multiple sclerosis. Assay used: immunoSEQ multiplex PCR; TCRdb lists only in-frame clones, some missing. Altogether around 72,000 clones are present, 91% being singletons, with the ten largest covering roughly 0.7%. The starting material was peripheral blood, obtained in the third trimester of pregnancy. These receptors were obtained from a female donor in good health, enrolled as a control in a pregnancy study.

V usage is TRBV18 and J usage is TRBJ1-4; TRBD1 might be the D (5 bases). This CDR3 comprises 15 residues. V lost 5 bases to trimming and J lost 8 bases, with 18 bases between them. Germline V CDR1 and CDR2: KGHSH, LQKENI. CDR3 DNA: TGTGCCAGCTCATCTCTAGGGGAGGGCAACGAAAAACTGTTTTTT. Protein product: CASSSLGEGNEKLFF.

J is TRBJ1-2 and V is TRBV28, with D perhaps TRBD1 (6 bases). Germline assignment: CDR1 MDHEN and CDR2 SYDVKM. Trimming shortened V by 3 bases and J by 2 bases, and 19 bases separated the two germline ends. The CDR3 has 17 amino acids. CDR3 amino acids: CASSFRSIGQGNYGYTF. CDR3 in DNA: TGTGCCAGCAGTTTCCGATCCATTGGTCAGGGGAACTATGGCTACACCTTC.

The table lists this clone with a count of one. V usage is TRBV7-2 and J usage is TRBJ1-2, with D tentatively TRBD1 (6 bases). The CDR3 has 15 residues. Germline CDR1 SGHTA, CDR2 FQGNSA. Deletions cut 5 bases from V and 4 bases from J, with 17 bases between. CDR3 in amino acids: CASSLGRTALYGYTF. The CDR3 nucleotides read TGTGCCAGCAGCCTGGGCAGGACAGCCCTCTATGGCTACACCTTC.

The rearrangement uses TRBV5-4 and TRBJ2-1, with D possibly TRBD2 on 5 matching bases. This CDR3 comprises 13 residues. Trimming pared 4 bases from V and 1 base from J, leaving 6 bases between. Germline CDR1 and CDR2: SGHNT and YYREEE (reference sequence). CDR3 DNA sequence: TGTGCCAGCAGCCGCGGGTCCTACAATGAGCAGTTCTTC. This codes for CASSRGSYNEQFF.

The V call is TRBV30, the J call TRBJ2-1, with 9 bases lining up with TRBD1. The junction had 14 bases not matched to a gene; V was cut back by 7 bases and J by 4 bases. Germline CDR1 GTSNPN, CDR2 SVGIG (reference sequence). CDR3 size: 16 residues. Here the CDR3 reads CASPSLTGGDYNEQFF. Written as DNA, the CDR3 is TGTGCCTCCCCCTCCCTCACAGGGGGCGATTACAATGAGCAGTTCTTC. The variable domain in full, completed from reference TRBV30 and TRBJ2-1, reads SQTIHQWPATLVQPVGSPLSLECTVEGTSNPNLYWYRQAAGRGLQLLFYSVGIGQISSEVPQNLSASRPQDRQFILSSKKLLLSDSGFYLCASPSLTGGDYNEQFFGPGTRLTVL.

The gene calls are TRBV11-2 and TRBJ1-1; D is ambiguous. Germline V lookup: CDR1 SGHAT, CDR2 FQNNGV. CDR3 length: 14 residues. The V and J ends lost 5 bases and 2 bases respectively, with 12 bases between them. This CDR3 reads CASSPRSANTEAFF. In DNA form, the CDR3 reads TGTGCCAGCAGCCCGCGGTCAGCAAACACTGAAGCTTTCTTT. The variable domain in full, completed from reference TRBV11-2 and TRBJ1-1, reads EAGVAQSPRYKIIEKRQSVAFWCNPISGHATLYWYQQILGQGPKLLIQFQNNGVVDDSQLPKDRFSAERLKGVDSTLKIQPAKLEDSAVYLCASSPRSANTEAFFGQGTRLTVV.

This clone was seen more than once but under ten times. The rearrangement joins TRBV7-9 to TRBJ2-2, with 7 bases matching TRBD1. CDR3 length: 16 residues. The junction had 6 bases not matched to a gene; V was cut back by 4 bases and J by 1 base. Germline-derived CDR1 and CDR2 are SEHNR and FQNEAQ (reference sequence). Written as DNA, the CDR3 is TGTGCCAGCAGCTATCGACAGGGCGGGAACACCGGGGAGCTGTTTTTT. Its protein is CASSYRQGGNTGELFF.

The chain couples TRBV6-5 to TRBJ1-1; a weak D match, TRBD1 (5 bases). The CDR3 is 16 amino acids. Germline CDR1 and CDR2: MNHEY and SVGAGI. V was cut by 2 bases and J by 0 bases, with 13 bases left in between. Written as DNA, the CDR3 is TGTGCCAGCAGTTACGATCCCGGGGGATTGAACACTGAAGCTTTCTTT. This sequence encodes CASSYDPGGLNTEAFF.

In DNA form, the CDR3 reads TGTGCCAGCAGCCCCCGGACAGTCAATGAGCAGTTCTTC. It is translated as CASSPRTVNEQFF. This chain joins TRBV7-6 and TRBJ2-1; possible D gene TRBD1, 6 bases. CDR1 is SGHVS, CDR2 FNYEAQ, per germline. The CDR3 extends over 13 amino acids. V lost 5 bases and J lost 6, with 11 bases in between.

The chain combines TRBV27 with TRBJ2-7, with TRBD2 identical over 8 bases. Trimming at V came to 4 bases and at J to 0 bases, leaving 5 bases not matched to a gene. The CDR3 is made up of 15 amino acids. Germline V lookup: CDR1 MNHEY, CDR2 SMNVEV (reference sequence). CDR3 nucleotide sequence: TGTGCCAGCAGTTCTATAGCGGGACTCTCCTACGAGCAGTACTTC. It specifies CASSSIAGLSYEQYF.

V gene TRBV15 combines with J gene TRBJ1-5, with D unclear. V was shortened by 0 bases and J by 0 bases, with 6 bases between the two germline ends. Germline V CDR1 and CDR2: LNHNV, YYDKDF (reference sequence). The CDR3 is 15 amino acids. The DNA of the CDR3 is TGTGCCACCAGCAGAGACAGCGTTAGCAATCAGCCCCAGCATTTT. Translating it yields CATSRDSVSNQPQHF.

The V call is TRBV30, the J call TRBJ1-4; no reliable D call. Germline values: CDR1 GTSNPN, CDR2 SVGIG (reference sequence). The CDR3 has 13 residues. V was shortened by 4 bases and J by 7 bases, with 13 bases between the two germline ends. CDR3 nucleotide sequence: TGTGCCTGGACCCGGGATACCGCTGAAAAACTGTTTTTT. Its translation: CAWTRDTAEKLFF.

The rearrangement joins TRBV13 to TRBJ2-3; no clear D gene. Trimming took 7 bases from V and 1 from J, leaving 15 bases between them. This CDR3 has 15 amino acids. Germline CDR1 is PRHDT and CDR2 is FYEKMQ (reference sequence). For the CDR3, the DNA is TGTGCCAGCACCCCAAGTGCTTCGGGCACAGATACGCAGTATTTT. Protein sequence: CASTPSASGTDTQYF.

This chain joins TRBV19 and TRBJ1-6; 8 positions match TRBD1. The CDR3 is 15 residues long. V was clipped by 7 bases and J by 7 bases; unmatched bases: 9. The germline gives CDR1 LNHDA, CDR2 SQIVND (reference sequence). CDR3 amino acids: CASTALDRDNSPLHF. CDR3 DNA sequence: TGTGCCAGTACAGCCCTGGACAGGGACAATTCACCCCTCCACTTT.

The chain carries TRBV15 and TRBJ1-1; D uncertain. V lost 1 base and J 1 base, leaving 10 bases between the germline ends. Germline lookup yields CDR1 LNHNV and CDR2 YYDKDF (reference sequence). This CDR3 has 15 residues. This chain's CDR3 is CATSRALEPNTEAFF. The CDR3 DNA reads TGTGCCACCAGCAGAGCCTTAGAGCCGAACACTGAAGCTTTCTTT. The variable domain in full, completed from reference TRBV15 and TRBJ1-1, reads DAMVIQNPRYQVTQFGKPVTLSCSQTLNHNVMYWYQQKSSQAPKLLFHYYDKDFNNEADTPDNFQSRRPNTSFCFLDIRSPGLGDTAMYLCATSRALEPNTEAFFGQGTRLTVV.

This clone was observed once. This chain links TRBV9 with TRBJ1-2; the match to TRBD1 covers 8 bases. V gave up 3 bases and J gave up 2 bases; unmatched junction bases: 9. This CDR3 comprises 16 residues. Germline-derived CDR1 and CDR2 are SGDLS and YYNGEE. In DNA form, the CDR3 reads TGTGCCAGCAGCGCAGGGGGCAGATCCCCAAACTATGGCTACACCTTC. Protein sequence: CASSAGGRSPNYGYTF.

This clone has only one observation. The V call is TRBV29-1, the J call TRBJ2-7; D remains unclear. From germline, CDR1 is SQVTM and CDR2 ANQGSEA. This CDR3 has 10 amino acids. Trimming shortened V by 0 bases and J by 6 bases, and 3 bases separated the two germline ends. CDR3 DNA: TGCAGCGTTGAAGATCTCGAGCAGTACTTC. Translation: CSVEDLEQYF.

DNA for the CDR3: TGTGCCAGCAGGATACGGAGGCAAGAGACCCAGTACTTC. Amino acid sequence: CASRIRRQETQYF. The rearrangement joins TRBV25-1 to TRBJ2-5; tentative D call: TRBD2 (5 bases). V was cut by 6 bases and J by 2 bases, with 10 bases left in between. The CDR3 length is 13 residues. Germline loops: CDR1 MGHDK, CDR2 SYGVNS.

V is TRBV7-8 and J is TRBJ1-5; tentative D call: TRBD1 (6 bases). CDR1 is SGHVS, CDR2 FQNEAQ, per germline. V shed 5 bases and J shed 7 bases, with 21 bases lying between them. The CDR3 is 16 residues long. The CDR3 reads CASSPKDSGLGQPQHF. In DNA form, the CDR3 reads TGTGCCAGCAGCCCAAAGGACAGTGGGCTCGGGCAGCCCCAGCATTTT.

In this sample, this clone turned up a few times. The chain links TRBV5-1 to TRBJ1-1, with no clear D. The germline V gene has CDR1 SGHRS and CDR2 YFSETQ. V was trimmed by 4 bases and J by 1 base, leaving 8 bases between them. CDR3 length: 13 amino acids. This CDR3 reads CASSRRENTEAFF. Written as DNA, the CDR3 is TGCGCCAGCAGCAGAAGAGAGAACACTGAAGCTTTCTTT.

The chain couples TRBV6-5 to TRBJ1-6; perhaps TRBD1 as D (5 bases). Trimming cost V 4 bases and J 2 bases, with 12 bases left between them. The CDR3 is 16 amino acids. Germline V lookup: CDR1 MNHEY, CDR2 SVGAGI. The CDR3 protein is CASSWGREAYNSPLHF. CDR3 in DNA: TGTGCCAGCAGTTGGGGACGGGAGGCCTATAATTCACCCCTCCACTTT.

This chain uses TRBV7-2 with TRBJ2-7; 8 positions agree with TRBD1. Germline CDR1 and CDR2: SGHTA and FQGNSA. V dropped 5 bases and J dropped 3; count of bases not matched to a gene: 9. The CDR3 has 15 amino acids. The CDR3 sequence: CASSGRGRPSYEQYF. As DNA, the CDR3 is TGTGCCAGCAGCGGCAGGGGGCGCCCAAGCTACGAGCAGTACTTC.

The chain uses TRBV6-4 and TRBJ2-2, with unresolved D. CDR1 is MRHNA, CDR2 SNTAGT, per germline. V lost 0 bases and J lost 5, with 4 bases in between. This CDR3 spans 13 amino acids. CDR3 nucleotide sequence: TGTGCCAGCAGTGACTCGAGTACCGGGGAGCTGTTTTTT. It codes for CASSDSSTGELFF.

The chain carries TRBV6-5 and TRBJ2-2, with D unclear. The V and J ends lost 7 bases and 0 bases respectively, with 6 bases between them. Germline assignment: CDR1 MNHEY and CDR2 SVGAGI. The CDR3 runs 13 residues. Here the CDR3 reads CASTTTNTGELFF. The CDR3 DNA reads TGTGCCAGCACGACAACGAACACCGGGGAGCTGTTTTTT.

The chain employs TRBV6-1 and TRBJ2-7, with 7 bases aligning to TRBD1. Germline CDR1 is MNHNS and CDR2 is SASEGT. This CDR3 region has 15 residues. With V trimmed by 6 bases and J by 5 bases, 13 bases remained unmatched. The CDR3 loop is CASSPLQGYGDEQYF. DNA of the CDR3: TGTGCCAGCAGCCCATTACAGGGGTATGGGGACGAGCAGTACTTC.

The chain joins TRBV5-1 to TRBJ2-1; 7 nucleotides line up with TRBD1. CDR1 is SGHRS and CDR2 is YFSETQ in the germline V gene. V shed 4 bases, J shed 0 bases, and the junction held 4 bases outside the gene matches. This CDR3 spans 15 amino acids. The CDR3 sequence is CASSQRQGSYNEQFF. The CDR3 DNA follows: TGCGCCAGCAGCCAACGACAGGGCTCCTACAATGAGCAGTTCTTC.

Regarding this clone: The germline gene is not matched at one end of the junction; a read error may be the cause. V and J are TRBV6-6 and TRBJ1-2; perhaps TRBD1 as D (6 bases). CDR3 size: 11 residues. Germline-derived CDR1 and CDR2 are MNHNY and SVGAGI (reference sequence). The CDR3 loop reads CASRQYTGTDF. In nucleotides, the CDR3 is TGTGCCAGCAGACAATACACAGGGACGGACTTC.

The chain joins TRBV2 to TRBJ2-3; 9 bases align to TRBD1. From germline, CDR1 is SNHLY and CDR2 FYNNEI. The CDR3 has 14 residues. V lost 6 bases and J lost 1; bases outside the gene matches: 2. The CDR3 region has the DNA TGTGCCAGCAGGAGGACAGGGGGCACAGATACGCAGTATTTT. This sequence encodes CASRRTGGTDTQYF.

The chain has TRBV29-1 and TRBJ2-1; possible D gene TRBD2, 6 bases. The CDR3 spans 15 residues. Looked up from germline, CDR1 is SQVTM and CDR2 is ANQGSEA. V was clipped by 3 bases and J by 5 bases, with 17 bases between them. Written as DNA, the CDR3 is TGCAGCGTTGAGCGGGACGGGGGTCACGACAATGAGCAGTTCTTC. Its protein product is CSVERDGGHDNEQFF.

This chain links TRBV5-1 with TRBJ2-6; 8 nucleotides agree with TRBD1. The CDR3 totals 17 residues. Unmatched junction bases numbered 6, after V lost 4 bases and J lost 0 bases. Per the germline V gene, CDR1 is SGHRS and CDR2 is YFSETQ. In DNA form, the CDR3 reads TGCGCCAGCAGCACGGACAGGGCCAACTCTGGGGCCAACGTCCTGACTTTC. Translated: CASSTDRANSGANVLTF.

The chain employs TRBV30 and TRBJ2-3; 12 bases agree with TRBD1. The J segment lost 4 bases and the V segment lost 8 bases, leaving 19 bases of the junction unmatched. Germline assignment: CDR1 GTSNPN and CDR2 SVGIG (reference sequence). CDR3 size: 18 residues. CDR3 region: CAGSGTGGSRSSADTQYF. In DNA form, the CDR3 reads TGTGCCGGGTCCGGGACAGGGGGCTCCCGCAGCTCGGCAGATACGCAGTATTTT.